This T cell receptor beta chain was identified in a study of blood T cell repertoires in COVID-19. V dropped 4 bases and J dropped 7 bases, with 11 bases sitting between them. The CDR3 has 13 amino acids. Germline V CDR1 and CDR2: SQVTM, ANQGSEA. The data were produced by immunoSEQ multiplex PCR, yet TCRdb's version contains in-frame clones alone and is incomplete. The sample lists roughly 180,000 clones; less than 90% were seen once. The source of this sequence is a woman between 50 and 59 years old who had recovered from COVID-19. Material: PBMCs or T cells enriched from blood (not recorded which). The chain carries TRBV29-1 and TRBJ1-6; tentatively, D is TRBD1 (6 bases). As DNA, the CDR3 is TGCAGCGTTGGGGGGGGGCTCAATTCACCCCTCCACTTT. The encoded protein is CSVGGGLNSPLHF. The full variable domain, rest sourced from reference TRBV29-1 and TRBJ1-6, is SAVISQKPSRDICQRGTSLTIQCQVDSQVTMMFWYRQQPGQSLTLIATANQGSEATYESGFVIDKFPISRPNLTFSTLTVSNMSPEDSSIYLCSVGGGLNSPLHFGNGTRLTVT.